The source of this T cell receptor (beta chain) is a study of blood T cell repertoires in COVID-19. At the level of the study: The study drew acute and convalescent COVID-19 samples from the United States, Italy and Spain.

Individuals drawn from approximately 26 US areas were about 18 to 95 years old. Trimming left V 5 bases short and J 6 bases short, with 19 bases between. Germline V lookup: CDR1 SEHNR, CDR2 FQNEAQ (reference sequence). The CDR3 runs to 15 residues. TCRdb keeps only in-frame clones here, not all; method: immunoSEQ multiplex PCR. The sample lists around 500,000 clones; around nine tenths were seen once. Material for sequencing was PBMCs or T cells enriched from blood (not recorded which). The gene calls are TRBV7-9 and TRBJ1-1; unclear D gene. The TCR originated in a woman aged 40 to 50 who had recovered from COVID-19. The CDR3 nucleotides are TGTGCCAGCAGCCCCGGGGTTGGAGGAAAGGCTGAAGCTTTCTTT. It is translated as CASSPGVGGKAEAFF.